Listed here are 15 T cell receptor beta chains from one sample, sequenced in a study of cytomegalovirus exposure and HLA in healthy donors. With 60 Vbeta and 13 Jbeta primers, the PCR was carried out. Assay used: immunoSEQ multiplex PCR; TCRdb lists only in-frame clones, some missing. The sample data list more than 50,000 clones. Source material: PBMCs. The receptors derive from a man aged 45 to 65 in good health and CMV-seropositive.

The chain links TRBV7-2 to TRBJ2-1; perhaps TRBD1 as D (5 bases). Germline V CDR1 and CDR2: SGHTA, FQGNSA. V was cut by 1 base and J by 1 base, with 20 bases left in between. The length of the CDR3 is 19 residues. CDR3 sequence: CASSLVYRQSARSYNEQFF. CDR3 DNA sequence: TGTGCCAGCAGCTTAGTCTACCGACAGTCAGCTAGATCCTACAATGAGCAGTTCTTC.

The chain combines TRBV5-6 with TRBJ2-2; 7 positions match TRBD2. V shed 7 bases and J 3 bases; nucleotides not matched to a gene: 3. This CDR3 contains 13 residues. Germline CDR1 and CDR2: SGHDT and YYEEEE. The CDR3 loop is CASGRGDTGELFF. CDR3 sequence (DNA): TGTGCCAGCGGACGGGGGGACACCGGGGAGCTGTTTTTT.

The chain has TRBV18 and TRBJ1-2; TRBD1 matches at 10 bases. This CDR3 is built from 15 residues. The germline V gene has CDR1 KGHSH and CDR2 LQKENI. Trimming at V came to 6 bases and at J to 5 bases, leaving 9 bases not matched to a gene. The DNA of the CDR3 is TGTGCCAGCTCGCCGGGACAGGGGAGTCTGTATGGCTACACCTTC. It translates to CASSPGQGSLYGYTF. Based on the CDR3 plus reference TRBV18 and TRBJ1-2, the full variable domain is NAGVMQNPRHLVRRRGQEARLRCSPMKGHSHVYWYRQLPEEGLKFMVYLQKENIIDESGMPKERFSAEFPKEGPSILRIQQVVRGDSAAYFCASSPGQGSLYGYTFGSGTRLTVV.

The chain has TRBV5-1 and TRBJ2-2, with 8 positions matching TRBD1. The CDR3 spans 16 residues. Per the germline V gene, CDR1 is SGHRS and CDR2 is YFSETQ. With V trimmed by 5 bases and J by 2 bases, 8 bases remained unmatched. CDR3 sequence reads: CASRGGQGANTGELFF. As DNA, the CDR3 is TGCGCCAGCAGGGGTGGACAGGGCGCTAACACCGGGGAGCTGTTTTTT.

The chain is built from TRBV19 and TRBJ2-3, with a tentative D call TRBD2 (7 bases). The CDR3 has 14 residues. Germline loops: CDR1 LNHDA, CDR2 SQIVND (reference sequence). Trimming stripped 6 bases from V and 1 base from J, with 11 bases between. The CDR3 DNA is TGTGCCAGTAGGGGAGGGGGTCGCACAGATACGCAGTATTTT. Translated: CASRGGGRTDTQYF.

This chain links TRBV28 with TRBJ1-5; 9 bases are shared with TRBD1. Per germline, CDR1 MDHEN and CDR2 SYDVKM. The CDR3 runs to 16 residues. With 5 bases clipped from V and 3 bases from J, the junction kept 8 bases outside the gene matches. The CDR3 protein is CASSRQTGGNNQPQHF. CDR3 DNA sequence: TGTGCCAGCAGTCGCCAGACAGGGGGGAACAATCAGCCCCAGCATTTT.

The chain joins TRBV2 to TRBJ2-5, with 9 bases lining up with TRBD1. The germline V gene has CDR1 SNHLY and CDR2 FYNNEI. Trimming removed 5 bases from V and 2 bases from J; junction bases left unmatched: 3. The CDR3 length is 14 residues. Here the CDR3 reads CASSQDRGQETQYF. The DNA for the CDR3 is TGTGCCAGCAGTCAGGACAGGGGTCAAGAGACCCAGTACTTC.

This chain connects TRBV6-6 to TRBJ2-5; no reliable D call. Judging by the DNA end, TRBJ2-7 fits better; the J call may be wrong. Germline V gives CDR1 MNHNY, CDR2 SVGAGI (reference sequence). The CDR3 runs 14 residues. CDR3 bases: TGTGCCAGCAGTTACTCGATGAGCAACTACGAGCAGTACTTC. Protein sequence: CASSYSMSNYEQYF.

The chain combines TRBV14 with TRBJ2-1; the match to TRBD2 covers 8 bases. The CDR3 covers 16 residues. From germline, CDR1 is SGHDN and CDR2 FVKESK. V trimming: 2 bases; J trimming: 1 base; junction bases outside the gene matches: 4. This CDR3 reads CASSQTRGGSYNEQFF. CDR3 coding DNA: TGTGCCAGCAGCCAAACCCGGGGGGGGTCCTACAATGAGCAGTTCTTC.

The CDR3, as DNA: TGCGCCAGCAGCATTGGGACTAGCAACACAGATACGCAGTATTTT. Residues: CASSIGTSNTDTQYF. This chain connects TRBV5-1 to TRBJ2-3, with 9 bases identical to TRBD2. V gave up 4 bases and J gave up 2 bases; unmatched junction bases: 5. Per the germline V gene, CDR1 is SGHRS and CDR2 is YFSETQ. This CDR3 region has 15 residues.

V and J are TRBV28 and TRBJ1-2; TRBD1 matches at 8 bases. Germline loops: CDR1 MDHEN, CDR2 SYDVKM. The junction had 12 bases not matched to a gene; V was cut back by 5 bases and J by 7 bases. CDR3 length: 15 residues. CDR3 sequence: CASSIQGAGRIGYTF. CDR3 DNA sequence: TGTGCCAGCAGTATCCAGGGGGCAGGAAGGATTGGCTACACCTTC.

V gene TRBV27 combines with J gene TRBJ1-2, with 11 nucleotides matching TRBD1. This CDR3 is built from 15 residues. Germline V gene sequence: CDR1 MNHEY, CDR2 SMNVEV (reference sequence). After removal of 5 bases from V and 7 bases from J, the junction contained 9 bases not matched to a gene. The CDR3 DNA follows: TGTGCCAGCAGTCCCTTGGACAGGGGGCGACGTGGCTACACCTTC. Residues: CASSPLDRGRRGYTF.

The rearrangement uses TRBV4-2 and TRBJ1-1; D gene unclear. Trimming took 4 bases from V and 0 from J, leaving 12 bases between them. The CDR3 extends over 15 amino acids. Germline assignment: CDR1 LGHNA and CDR2 YNFKEQ. CDR3 DNA: TGTGCCAGCAGCCTGGGCCGCGTATTGAACACTGAAGCTTTCTTT. This encodes CASSLGRVLNTEAFF.

The gene calls are TRBV4-3 and TRBJ2-5, with D perhaps matching TRBD2 (5 bases). This CDR3 has 16 residues. Germline loops: CDR1 LGHNA, CDR2 YSLEER. Trimming took off 1 base at V and 1 base at J, with 13 bases between the two ends. CDR3: CASSQGLSGLQETQYF. CDR3 sequence (DNA): TGCGCCAGCAGCCAAGGTTTAAGCGGACTCCAAGAGACCCAGTACTTC.

V usage is TRBV5-6 and J usage is TRBJ2-7; D is uncertain. Trimming removed 4 bases from V and 4 bases from J, with 18 bases in between. The CDR3 consists of 15 residues. Germline values: CDR1 SGHDT, CDR2 YYEEEE. This CDR3 reads CASSHQVRQTYEQYF. The CDR3, as DNA: TGTGCCAGCAGCCACCAAGTTCGGCAGACTTACGAGCAGTACTTC.